This T cell receptor (beta chain) was sequenced in a study of blood T cell repertoires in COVID-19. This CDR3 has 13 amino acids. V lost 4 bases to trimming and J lost 3 bases, with 11 bases between them. Looked up from germline, CDR1 is SGHNT and CDR2 is YYREEE (reference sequence). Data came from immunoSEQ multiplex PCR; TCRdb stores just in-frame clones and leaves some out. The table lists 350,000 to 400,000 clones, more than 85% of them singletons. The sequence was collected from a woman aged 40 to 55 who had been exposed to COVID-19. Sequencing was carried out using PBMCs or T cells enriched from blood (not recorded which). V and J are TRBV5-4 and TRBJ2-7; possibly TRBD1 for D (6 bases). CDR3 amino acids: CASSLGQFYEQYF. The CDR3 DNA follows: TGTGCCAGCAGCCTCGGACAGTTCTACGAGCAGTACTTC.